The TCR beta chain under discussion was sequenced for a study of blood T cell repertoires in COVID-19. Study-wide background: PBMCs, B-cell-depleted T cells, or T cells provided the cDNA or gDNA that made up the material.

Authors' methods: For nucleated cells, counts were estimated from reference gene primer amplification. Profiling relied on immunoSEQ multiplex PCR, and the TCRdb table lists in-frame clones only, not all of them. For V, J and clone size, that table is used; D and trimming come from the DNA. The sample carries just over 150,000 clones, 80% to 90% recorded once. Germline V lookup: CDR1 SNHLY, CDR2 FYNNEI. The CDR3 spans 13 residues. V dropped 10 bases and J dropped 1 base, with 13 bases sitting between them. The receptor was derived from a woman in her thirties or forties with acute or convalescent COVID-19. The chain joins TRBV2 to TRBJ1-1, with D possibly matching TRBD1 (5 bases). Sequenced material: peripheral blood. The CDR3 DNA sequence: TGTGCCATCACGGGACTGGGGAACACTGAAGCTTTCTTT. Translation: CAITGLGNTEAFF.